Sequencing of this TCR beta chain was carried out in a study of blood T cell repertoires in COVID-19. For the study at large: There were acute and convalescent COVID-19 samples, and they came from the United States, Italy and Spain. PBMCs, B-cell-depleted T cells, or T cells provided the cDNA or gDNA that made up the material.

CDR1 is SGHTA and CDR2 is FQGNSA in the germline V gene. V was shortened by 1 base and J by 2 bases, with 9 bases between the two germline ends. The CDR3 is 15 residues long. Seattle patient enrollment occurred during active infection, with longitudinal follow-up thereafter. Per the authors' pipeline: Nucleated cell number was recorded as an estimate derived from reference gene primer amplification. Repertoires were generated with immunoSEQ multiplex PCR, while TCRdb's copy carries only in-frame clones and drops some. That table gives V, J and clone size, and the DNA gave D and trimming. The table lists 150,000 to 180,000 clones, 83% of them singletons.

The receptor comes from a woman aged 60-75 years with COVID-19, enrolled during active disease. The source material was peripheral blood. The V gene is TRBV7-2, the J gene TRBJ1-5; D may be TRBD1 (5 bases). Here the CDR3 DNA reads TGTGCCAGCAGCTTAGGGGGCAGGGGCAATCAGCCCCAGCATTTT. Translated: CASSLGGRGNQPQHF.